This T cell receptor beta chain was sequenced in a study of T cells in Graves' hyperthyroidism and ophthalmopathy. Study context: Peripheral blood was secured at the point of initial diagnosis, before any treatment.

This clonotype was counted between two and nine times. Its specificity is unknown. Exclusion criteria comprised uncontrolled infection, other autoimmune disease, pregnancy or lactation. Each 10 ml fresh peripheral blood draw supplied the PBMCs. CDR1 SGHDN and CDR2 FVKESK come from the germline V gene. The CDR3 loop spans 16 amino acids. The V end lost 2 bases, the J end lost 5 bases, and 18 bases lay between the germline ends. Study observations and caveats: Most clonotypes that expanded in the thyroid above 0.001 also showed up in blood.

Using RNA transcripts as the source, TCR beta CDR3 regions were amplified. HTBI primers were the set used in a first-round RT-PCR of the TCR CDR3. TCRdb independently ran MiXCR on the multiplex PCR reads; one entry per CDR3 protein. Among around 300,000 distinct CDR3 sequences listed, approximately 14% were seen once. The material sequenced was blood. The origin of this receptor is a young woman with Graves' hyperthyroidism. The rearrangement joins TRBV14 to TRBJ2-5; possible D gene TRBD1, 7 bases. This CDR3 is CASSQSRRGPRETQYF. Here the CDR3 DNA reads TGTGCCAGCAGCCAAAGCAGGAGGGGGCCTCGGGAGACCCAGTACTTC.